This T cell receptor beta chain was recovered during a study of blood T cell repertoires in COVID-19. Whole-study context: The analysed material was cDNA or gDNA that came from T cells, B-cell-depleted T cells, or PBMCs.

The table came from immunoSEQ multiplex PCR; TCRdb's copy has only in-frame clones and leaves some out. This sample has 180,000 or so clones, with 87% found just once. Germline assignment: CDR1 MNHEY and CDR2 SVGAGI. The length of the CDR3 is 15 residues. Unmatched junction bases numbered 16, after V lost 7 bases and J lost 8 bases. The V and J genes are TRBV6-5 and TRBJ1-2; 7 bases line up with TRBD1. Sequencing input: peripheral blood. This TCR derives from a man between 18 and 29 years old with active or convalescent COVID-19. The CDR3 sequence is CASTSVPTGRRGYTF. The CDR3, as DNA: TGTGCCAGCACTTCGGTCCCGACAGGGCGTCGAGGCTACACCTTC.